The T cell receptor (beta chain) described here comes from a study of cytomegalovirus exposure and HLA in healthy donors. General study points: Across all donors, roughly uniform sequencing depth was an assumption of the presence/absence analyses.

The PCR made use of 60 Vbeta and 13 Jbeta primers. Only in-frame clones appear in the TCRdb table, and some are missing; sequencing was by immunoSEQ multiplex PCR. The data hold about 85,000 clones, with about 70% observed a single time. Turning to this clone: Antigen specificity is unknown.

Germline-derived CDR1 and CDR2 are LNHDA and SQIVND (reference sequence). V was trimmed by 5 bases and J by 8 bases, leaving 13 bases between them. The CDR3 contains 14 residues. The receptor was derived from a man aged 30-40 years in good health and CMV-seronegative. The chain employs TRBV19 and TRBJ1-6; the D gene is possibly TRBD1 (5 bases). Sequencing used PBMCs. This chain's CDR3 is CASSERGGHSPLHF. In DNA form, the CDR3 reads TGTGCCAGTAGTGAGAGGGGAGGGCATTCACCCCTCCACTTT.